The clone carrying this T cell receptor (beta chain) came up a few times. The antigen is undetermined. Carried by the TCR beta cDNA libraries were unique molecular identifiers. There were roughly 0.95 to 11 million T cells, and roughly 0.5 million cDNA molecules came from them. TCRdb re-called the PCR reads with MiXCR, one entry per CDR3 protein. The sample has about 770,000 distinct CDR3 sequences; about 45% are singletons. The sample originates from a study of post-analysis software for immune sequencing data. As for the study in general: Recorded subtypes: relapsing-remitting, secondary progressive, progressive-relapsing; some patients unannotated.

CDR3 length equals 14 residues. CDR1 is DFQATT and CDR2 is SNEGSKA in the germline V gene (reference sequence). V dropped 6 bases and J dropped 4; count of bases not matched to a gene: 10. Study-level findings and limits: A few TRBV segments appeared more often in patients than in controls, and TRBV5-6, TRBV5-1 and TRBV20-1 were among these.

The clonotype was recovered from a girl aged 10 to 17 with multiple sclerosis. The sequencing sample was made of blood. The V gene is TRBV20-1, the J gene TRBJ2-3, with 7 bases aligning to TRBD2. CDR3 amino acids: CSAEGSGKSDTQYF. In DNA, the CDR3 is TGCAGTGCCGAGGGCAGCGGGAAGTCAGATACGCAGTATTTT.